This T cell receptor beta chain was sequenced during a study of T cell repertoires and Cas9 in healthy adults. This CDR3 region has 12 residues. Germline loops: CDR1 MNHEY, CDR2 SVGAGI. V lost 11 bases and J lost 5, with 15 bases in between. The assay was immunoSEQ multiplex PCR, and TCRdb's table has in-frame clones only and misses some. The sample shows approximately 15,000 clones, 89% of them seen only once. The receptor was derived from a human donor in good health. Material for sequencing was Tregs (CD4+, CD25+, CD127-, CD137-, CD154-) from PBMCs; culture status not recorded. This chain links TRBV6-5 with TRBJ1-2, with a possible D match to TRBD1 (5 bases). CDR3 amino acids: CAADMWGYGYTF. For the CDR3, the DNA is TGTGCCGCCGATATGTGGGGGTATGGCTACACCTTC.